This TCR beta chain was documented in a study of human T cells and chemical hapten exposure. Study summary: It was small differences in pooled library volume that mainly caused per-sample TCR yields to vary. Study-wide results and caveats: It was expanded TCRs that formed significantly more large CDR3 similarity clusters than controls did. TCRs above 1 in 1000 frequency did not change with DPC sensitization.

This clonotype turned up a few times. The antigen remains undetermined. Time point of the sample: pre-sensitization, week 0. Treatment denoted: therapeutic diphenylcyclopropenone sensitization with weekly scalp DPC. People who gave samples had alopecia, were 18 to 70 years old, and were suitable for DPC. MiXCR was run by TCRdb on the RACE reads, yielding one entry per CDR3 protein. Of roughly 250,000 distinct CDR3 sequences listed, about 9.4% are singletons. V lost 8 bases to trimming and J lost 1 base, with 8 bases between them. Germline V gene lookup returns CDR1 ENHRY and CDR2 SYGVKD. The CDR3 contains 12 residues.

Here the sequenced sample was whole blood, taken in connection with sensitization to the hapten diphenylcyclopropenone (DPC). V usage is TRBV10-3 and J usage is TRBJ1-2, with a weak D call TRBD1 (6 bases). This receptor was taken from a woman aged 40-49 years with alopecia areata. Some clones in this sample may be carry-over from other donors' samples. The CDR3 here is CAIRDNNYGYTF. CDR3 bases: TGTGCCATCCGGGACAATAACTATGGCTACACCTTC.